The table lists the clone carrying this T cell receptor (beta chain) with a count of one. Sequenced by immunoSEQ multiplex PCR; TCRdb stores in-frame clones only, minus some. The top ten clones hold approximately 6% of a sample with approximately 250,000 clones, roughly 82% of them seen once. Germline V gene sequence: CDR1 SNHLY, CDR2 FYNNEI. After removal of 6 bases from V and 3 bases from J, the junction contained 4 bases not matched to a gene. The CDR3 is 13 amino acids. The data were obtained in a study of blood T cell repertoires in COVID-19. Material: peripheral blood. The V gene is TRBV2, the J gene TRBJ1-2; TRBD1 aligns across 7 bases. The source is a woman at least 80 years old with COVID-19, enrolled during active disease. CDR3 sequence: CASSPDRDYGYTF. In nucleotides, the CDR3 is TGTGCCAGCAGCCCCGACAGGGACTATGGCTACACCTTC.